This TCR beta chain was recorded in a study of blood T cells in healthy people across ages. Study outcomes and limitations: Diversity estimates from one million T cells were considered underestimates. More naive CD4+ cells and higher diversity marked long-lived donors relative to aged donors.

Per individual sample, total RNA of at least 5 micrograms was extracted. Regarding this clonotype: Antigen unknown.

Trimming pared 0 bases from V and 5 bases from J, leaving 19 bases between. Germline loops: CDR1 DFQATT, CDR2 SNEGSKA (reference sequence). This CDR3 is built from 16 residues. Combining a sample-barcoded 5' primer with a J-beta primer mix, a second PCR ran for 7 to 11 cycles. Using its own MiXCR run on the 5' RACE reads, TCRdb lists one record per CDR3 protein. The repertoire consists of roughly 800,000 distinct CDR3 sequences, with around a quarter occurring once and the leading ten covering 3% to 4%. These data were also reused for a study on T cells of mothers and their children. That report adds: Regardless of relatedness, pairs show thymic selection shaping TCR recombination output in a similar manner.

Specimen: blood. The origin of this receptor is a boy between 10 and 17 years old in good health. V is TRBV20-1 and J is TRBJ2-5; D is perhaps TRBD1 (6 bases). This chain's CDR3 is CSARDSQDSLWETQYF. CDR3 sequence (DNA): TGCAGTGCTAGAGACTCCCAGGACAGCCTCTGGGAGACCCAGTACTTC.